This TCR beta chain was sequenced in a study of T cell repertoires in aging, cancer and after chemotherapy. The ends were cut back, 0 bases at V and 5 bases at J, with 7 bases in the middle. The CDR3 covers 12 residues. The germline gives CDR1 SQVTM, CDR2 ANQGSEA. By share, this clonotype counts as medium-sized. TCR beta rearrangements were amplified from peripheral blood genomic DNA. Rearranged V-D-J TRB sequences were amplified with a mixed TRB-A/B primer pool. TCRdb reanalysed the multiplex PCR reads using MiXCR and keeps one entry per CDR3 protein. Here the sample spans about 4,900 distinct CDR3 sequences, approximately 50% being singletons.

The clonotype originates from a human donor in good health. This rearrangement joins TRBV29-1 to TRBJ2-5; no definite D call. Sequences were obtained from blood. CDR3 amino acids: CSVEDARETQYF. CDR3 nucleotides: TGCAGCGTTGAAGACGCGAGGGAGACCCAGTACTTC.